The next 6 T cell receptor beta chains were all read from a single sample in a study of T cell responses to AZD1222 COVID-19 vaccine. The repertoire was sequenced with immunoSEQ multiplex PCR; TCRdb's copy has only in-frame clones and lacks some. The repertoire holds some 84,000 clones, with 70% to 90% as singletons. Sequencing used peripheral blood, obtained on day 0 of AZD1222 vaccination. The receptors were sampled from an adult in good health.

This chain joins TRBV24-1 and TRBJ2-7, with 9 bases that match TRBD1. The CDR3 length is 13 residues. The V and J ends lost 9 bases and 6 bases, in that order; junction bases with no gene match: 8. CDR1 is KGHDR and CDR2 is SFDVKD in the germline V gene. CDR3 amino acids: CATQVTGGGEQYF. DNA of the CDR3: TGTGCCACCCAGGTGACAGGGGGAGGCGAGCAGTACTTC.

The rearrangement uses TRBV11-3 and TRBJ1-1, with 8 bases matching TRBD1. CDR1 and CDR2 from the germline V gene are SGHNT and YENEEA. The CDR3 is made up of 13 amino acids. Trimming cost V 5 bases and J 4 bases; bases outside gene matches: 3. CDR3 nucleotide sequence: TGTGCCAGCAGCCCAGGGACAGGCACTGAAGCTTTCTTT. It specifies CASSPGTGTEAFF.

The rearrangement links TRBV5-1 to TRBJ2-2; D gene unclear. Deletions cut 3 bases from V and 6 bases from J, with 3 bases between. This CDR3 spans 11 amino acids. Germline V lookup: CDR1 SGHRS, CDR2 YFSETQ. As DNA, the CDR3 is TGCGCCAGCAGCTCTGCCGGGGAGCTGTTTTTT. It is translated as CASSSAGELFF.

The CDR3 DNA follows: TGTGCCAGCAGTTTAGAGGGGCGAGGGAGGGGGAATGAAAAACTGTTTTTT. It translates to CASSLEGRGRGNEKLFF. The chain employs TRBV28 and TRBJ1-4; D is perhaps TRBD1 (6 bases). Germline values: CDR1 MDHEN, CDR2 SYDVKM. This CDR3 is 17 amino acids long. V lost 2 bases and J lost 5, with 18 bases in between.

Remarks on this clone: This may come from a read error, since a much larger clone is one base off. DNA of the CDR3: TGTGCCAGCAGTTCCAGATACGAGCAGTACTTC. Translated, it gives CASSSRYEQYF. This sequence joins TRBV6-2 or TRBV6-3 and TRBJ2-7; D is ambiguous. Trimming stripped 4 bases from V and 4 bases from J, with 5 bases between. The CDR3 length is 11 residues. From germline, CDR1 is MNHEY and CDR2 SVGEGT.

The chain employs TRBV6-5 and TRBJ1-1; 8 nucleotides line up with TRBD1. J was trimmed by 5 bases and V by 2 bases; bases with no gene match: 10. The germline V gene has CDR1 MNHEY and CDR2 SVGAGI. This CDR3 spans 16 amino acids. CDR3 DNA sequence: TGTGCCAGCAGTTACGTGCCAGGGGGCATGATAACTGAAGCTTTCTTT. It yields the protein CASSYVPGGMITEAFF.